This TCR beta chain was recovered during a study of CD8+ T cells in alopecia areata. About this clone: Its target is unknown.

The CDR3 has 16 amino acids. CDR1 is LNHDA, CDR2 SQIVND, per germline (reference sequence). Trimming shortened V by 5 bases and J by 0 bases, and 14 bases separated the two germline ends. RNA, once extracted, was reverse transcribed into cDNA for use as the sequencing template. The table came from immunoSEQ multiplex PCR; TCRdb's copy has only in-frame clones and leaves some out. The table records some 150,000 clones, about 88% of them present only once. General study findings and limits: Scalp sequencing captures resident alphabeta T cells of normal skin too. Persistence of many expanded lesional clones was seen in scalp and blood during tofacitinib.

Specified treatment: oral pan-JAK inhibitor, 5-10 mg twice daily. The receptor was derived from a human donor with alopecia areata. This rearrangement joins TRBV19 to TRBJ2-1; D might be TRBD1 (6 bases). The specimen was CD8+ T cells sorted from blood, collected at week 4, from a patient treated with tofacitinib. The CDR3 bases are TGTGCCAGTAGTTTGGCCCAGGGGAGCTCCTACAATGAGCAGTTCTTC. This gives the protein CASSLAQGSSYNEQFF.